The rows below give T cell receptor beta chains drawn from one sample of a study of graft-versus-host responses after intestinal transplantation. Sequencing was performed with immunoSEQ multiplex PCR; in TCRdb, only in-frame clones are kept and a portion is missing. The sample shows about 97,000 clones, about nine tenths of them seen only once. The sequencing used PBMCs, collected about 460 days after intestinal transplant. The receptor source for this set is a human patient who received an intestinal transplant, so some T cells may come from the graft donor. The CDR3 runs from the conserved cysteine through the conserved F or W. The D gene is left open where the match is weak. Where a row states a size, it is once, few, many or the class of an expanded clone; other rows omit it.

abundance | j_gene | d_gene | v_gene | CDR3aa | CDR3nt
NA | TRBJ1-2 | NA | TRBV6-5 | CASSYLRGAAGYGYTF | TGTGCCAGCAGTTACCTCCGGGGTGCTGCTGGCTATGGCTACACCTTC
few | TRBJ1-5 | NA | TRBV19 | CASENREGQPQHF | TGTGCCAGTGAAAACAGGGAAGGTCAGCCCCAGCATTTT
NA | TRBJ1-3 | NA | TRBV6-1 | CASSAGGSGNTIYF | TGTGCCAGCAGTGCCGGGGGCTCTGGAAACACCATATATTTT
NA | TRBJ1-4 | TRBD1 | TRBV5-1 | CASSLGVTQGGEKLFF | TGCGCCAGCAGCTTGGGGGTAACCCAGGGGGGTGAAAAACTGTTTTTT
NA | TRBJ1-1 | NA | TRBV7-9 | CASSGGDRGTEAFF | TGTGCCAGCAGTGGAGGGGATCGCGGCACTGAAGCTTTCTTT
NA | TRBJ2-1 | TRBD2 | TRBV5-4 | CASSWASGEYNEQFF | TGTGCCAGCAGCTGGGCTAGCGGGGAGTACAATGAGCAGTTCTTC
NA | TRBJ2-7 | NA | TRBV6-5 | CASSIRDSNYEQYF | TGTGCCAGCAGTATCCGGGACTCTAACTACGAGCAGTACTTC
NA | TRBJ2-3 | NA | TRBV7-3 | CASSLIQGGDTQYF | TGTGCCAGCAGCTTGATACAGGGAGGAGATACGCAGTATTTT
NA | TRBJ2-5 | NA | TRBV9 | CASSVDGETQYF | TGTGCCAGCAGCGTAGACGGGGAGACCCAGTACTTC
NA | TRBJ2-7 | NA | TRBV27 | CASSLSGPKNEQYF | TGTGCCAGCAGTTTATCTGGACCTAAGAACGAGCAGTACTTC
NA | TRBJ2-1 | NA | TRBV12-5 | CASARPVGGPFNEQFF | TGTGCTAGTGCCCGGCCAGTGGGGGGCCCTTTCAATGAGCAGTTCTTC
NA | TRBJ2-7 | NA | TRBV2 | CASSDEPGVEQYF | TGTGCCAGCAGTGACGAGCCGGGGGTCGAGCAGTACTTC
NA | TRBJ2-7 | NA | TRBV7-9 | CASSLQGTHEQYF | TGTGCCAGCAGCCTACAGGGCACCCACGAGCAGTACTTC
NA | TRBJ1-5 | NA | TRBV6-5 | CASSPPGQPQHF | TGTGCCAGCAGTCCCCCGGGTCAGCCCCAGCATTTT
NA | TRBJ2-5 | NA | TRBV5-1 | CASSLGGPETQYF | TGCGCCAGCAGCTTGGGGGGGCCAGAGACCCAGTACTTC
NA | TRBJ2-5 | NA | TRBV4-1 | CASSQPGGGETQYF | TGCGCCAGCAGCCAGCCAGGGGGAGGTGAGACCCAGTACTTC
NA | TRBJ2-7 | NA | TRBV2 | CASIPADGYEQYF | TGTGCCAGCATCCCCGCCGACGGTTACGAGCAGTACTTC
NA | TRBJ2-1 | TRBD2 | TRBV6-4 | CASSSLAGGYNEQFF | TGTGCCAGCAGTTCACTAGCGGGGGGGTACAATGAGCAGTTCTTC
NA | TRBJ2-1 | TRBD2 | TRBV4-1 | CASSQRLAGGSYNEQFF | TGCGCCAGCAGCCAAAGACTAGCGGGGGGGAGCTACAATGAGCAGTTCTTC
once | TRBJ1-1 | NA | TRBV6-6 | CASSYGGAEAFF | TGTGCCAGCAGTTACGGAGGGGCCGAAGCTTTCTTT
NA | TRBJ1-1 | NA | TRBV5-1 | CASSLTNTEAFF | TGCGCCAGCAGCTTGACGAACACTGAAGCTTTCTTT
NA | TRBJ1-4 | TRBD1 | TRBV5-1 | CASSLVGFGGQGRIGATNEKLFF | TGCGCCAGCAGCTTGGTCGGCTTTGGGGGACAGGGTAGGATAGGGGCAACTAATGAAAAACTGTTTTTT
NA | TRBJ2-3 | NA | TRBV9 | CASSPNPTDTQYF | TGTGCCAGCAGCCCCAACCCCACAGATACGCAGTATTTT
NA | TRBJ2-4 | TRBD1 | TRBV6-5 | CASTPGTGRNIQYF | TGTGCCAGCACACCCGGGACAGGGAGAAACATTCAGTACTTC
once | TRBJ1-2 | NA | TRBV10-3 | CAISVSLDGGGYTF | TGTGCCATCAGTGTTTCCCTCGACGGGGGTGGCTACACCTTC
NA | TRBJ2-3 | NA | TRBV7-9 | CASSVYRDSTDTQYF | TGTGCCAGCAGCGTTTACAGGGATAGCACAGATACGCAGTATTTT
few | TRBJ2-7 | NA | TRBV27 | CASSLWGAEYEQYF | TGTGCCAGCAGTCTCTGGGGGGCAGAGTACGAGCAGTACTTC
NA | TRBJ2-7 | NA | TRBV9 | CASSPTPDGSYEQYF | TGTGCCAGCAGCCCAACCCCGGACGGTTCCTACGAGCAGTACTTC
NA | TRBJ2-3 | NA | TRBV12-5 | CASGLGVGSTQYF | TGTGCTAGTGGTTTGGGGGTGGGGTCTACGCAGTATTTT
NA | TRBJ2-1 | TRBD2 | TRBV5-6 | CASSLAREGEQFF | TGTGCCAGCAGCTTGGCTAGGGAGGGTGAGCAGTTCTTC
NA | TRBJ1-2 | NA | TRBV10-3 | CAISESPGRRGDTF | TGTGCCATCAGTGAGTCGCCAGGGCGCAGGGGTGACACCTTC
once | TRBJ2-7 | NA | TRBV12-1 | CANPGTVSSSGYEQYF | TGTGCCAACCCAGGGACAGTGAGTAGTAGTGGCTACGAGCAGTACTTC
once | TRBJ1-2 | NA | TRBV7-3 | CASSLDPDSYGYTF | TGTGCCAGCAGCTTGGATCCGGACAGCTATGGCTACACCTTC
NA | TRBJ1-5 | NA | TRBV19 | CASSISDYSNQPQHF | TGTGCCAGTAGTATATCCGATTATAGCAATCAGCCCCAGCATTTT
few | TRBJ1-6 | TRBD1 | TRBV19 | CASSMGTAGNSPLHF | TGTGCCAGTAGTATGGGGACAGCGGGGAATTCACCCCTCCACTTT
NA | TRBJ1-4 | NA | TRBV9 | CASSVSPNPNEKLFF | TGTGCCAGCAGCGTTTCGCCAAACCCCAATGAAAAACTGTTTTTT
NA | TRBJ1-1 | TRBD1 | TRBV7-9 | CASSPGQGSTEAFF | TGTGCCAGCAGCCCGGGACAGGGGAGCACTGAAGCTTTCTTT
NA | TRBJ1-5 | TRBD1 | TRBV5-1 | CASSLGQSNQPQHF | TGCGCCAGCAGCCTGGGACAGAGCAATCAGCCCCAGCATTTT
NA | TRBJ2-7 | NA | TRBV9 | CASSVDSGGMWSYEQYF | TGTGCCAGCAGCGTAGATTCTGGGGGCATGTGGTCCTACGAGCAGTACTTC
NA | TRBJ2-5 | NA | TRBV19 | CASSERTAKQETQYF | TGTGCCAGTAGCGAGCGGACAGCAAAACAAGAGACCCAGTACTTC
NA | TRBJ2-5 | NA | TRBV13 | CASSQRLGAQQETQYF | TGTGCCAGCAGTCAAAGACTGGGGGCCCAACAAGAGACCCAGTACTTC